These T cell receptor beta chains were read from a single sample in a study of blood T cells in healthy people across ages. TCRdb re-derived calls from the 5' RACE reads in MiXCR, one entry per CDR3 protein. The sample carries 600,000 or so distinct CDR3 sequences, 25% to 30% recorded once. The sequencing sample was made of blood. Every receptor here comes from a woman of 80 years or more in good health. CDR3s include the opening cysteine and the closing phenylalanine or tryptophan. A D gene is named only where the DNA matches it firmly. Not all rows give a size; the values are once, few, many and, for expanded clones, a class.

CDR3 length	D gene	V gene	clone size	J gene	CDR3 protein	CDR3 DNA
13	TRBD1	TRBV6-6	NA	TRBJ2-7	CASSRSTGNEQYF	TGTGCCAGCAGCCGATCGACAGGGAACGAGCAGTACTTC
12	NA	TRBV2	many	TRBJ2-7	CASSEAWGEQYF	TGTGCCAGCAGTGAAGCTTGGGGCGAGCAGTACTTC
16	TRBD2	TRBV28	NA	TRBJ2-5	CASSLAIAGDQETQYF	TGTGCCAGCAGTTTGGCGATAGCGGGGGATCAAGAGACCCAGTACTTC
13	NA	TRBV7-9	many	TRBJ1-2	CASSFAVIYGYTF	TGTGCCAGCAGCTTCGCAGTGATCTATGGCTACACCTTC
14	NA	TRBV28	NA	TRBJ2-7	CASRTPTGSYEQYF	TGTGCCAGCAGGACCCCGACCGGGTCCTACGAGCAGTACTTC
15	TRBD2	TRBV5-1	many	TRBJ2-3	CASSQQRGSTDTQYF	TGCGCCAGCAGCCAGCAGCGGGGGAGCACAGATACGCAGTATTTT
16	NA	TRBV7-2	many	TRBJ2-3	CASSFGTQRSTDTQYF	TGTGCCAGCAGCTTTGGTACTCAACGTAGCACAGATACGCAGTATTTT
17	TRBD1	TRBV6-2/TRBV6-3	few	TRBJ1-1	CASSRGRTGGVGTEAFF	TGTGCCAGCAGTCGCGGGAGGACAGGGGGCGTCGGGACTGAAGCTTTCTTT
13	TRBD1	TRBV6-1	NA	TRBJ2-5	CASRGTARETRYF	TGTGCCAGTAGGGGGACAGCTAGAGAGACCCGGTACTTC
15	TRBD1	TRBV7-9	many	TRBJ2-7	CASSSTGGRTYEQYF	TGTGCCAGCAGCTCAACAGGGGGAAGAACCTACGAGCAGTACTTC
14	TRBD1	TRBV6-5	many	TRBJ1-2	CASNKRGTAYGYTF	TGTGCCAGCAACAAACGTGGGACAGCGTATGGCTACACCTTC
13	TRBD1	TRBV20-1	NA	TRBJ2-7	CSAGPGQVDEQYF	TGCAGTGCTGGCCCCGGACAGGTAGACGAGCAGTACTTC
14	NA	TRBV20-1	NA	TRBJ2-3	CSATPGTAPDTQYF	TGCAGTGCTACCCCTGGGACCGCTCCAGATACGCAGTATTTT
16	TRBD1	TRBV20-1	few	TRBJ1-5	CSARDRGHRSNQPQHF	TGCAGTGCTAGAGACAGGGGGCATCGTAGCAATCAGCCCCAGCATTTT
16	NA	TRBV7-2	many	TRBJ2-7	CASSRSPGDPRREQYF	TGTGCCAGCAGCCGTTCGCCCGGGGACCCTAGAAGGGAGCAGTACTTC
15	TRBD1	TRBV4-1	NA	TRBJ1-5	CASSHLRQGGQPQHF	TGCGCCAGCAGCCACCTTAGACAGGGCGGTCAGCCCCAGCATTTT
13	NA	TRBV18	many	TRBJ2-1	CASSPLEGNEQFF	TGTGCCAGCTCACCATTAGAGGGCAATGAGCAGTTCTTC
16	NA	TRBV5-1	once	TRBJ2-3	CASSFLDESSTDTQYF	TGCGCCAGCAGCTTCCTGGACGAGTCTAGCACAGATACGCAGTATTTT
15	NA	TRBV11-1	few	TRBJ1-1	CASSLKSGPNTEAFF	TGTGCCAGCAGCTTAAAATCGGGACCTAACACTGAAGCTTTCTTT
14	TRBD1	TRBV7-2	NA	TRBJ2-3	CASGRTGPGDTQYF	TGTGCCAGCGGACGGACAGGCCCGGGAGATACGCAGTATTTT
12	NA	TRBV7-2	many	TRBJ2-5	CASSLASETQYF	TGTGCCAGCAGCTTAGCGAGCGAGACCCAGTACTTC
15	NA	TRBV28	few	TRBJ1-4	CASSSGTALYEKLFF	TGTGCCAGCAGTTCCGGGACGGCGTTATATGAAAAACTGTTTTTT
14	TRBD1	TRBV20-1	NA	TRBJ2-7	CSASAGQGTYEQYF	TGCAGTGCTTCAGCGGGACAGGGGACCTACGAGCAGTACTTC
14	NA	TRBV10-1	NA	TRBJ2-2	CASSPARETGELFF	TGCGCCAGCAGCCCTGCTCGTGAAACCGGGGAGCTGTTTTTT
12	NA	TRBV20-1	few	TRBJ1-2	CSARWGRDGYTF	TGCAGTGCTAGGTGGGGAAGGGATGGCTACACCTTC
16	TRBD2	TRBV4-2	many	TRBJ2-1	CASSQEVGGYLNEQFF	TGTGCCAGCAGCCAAGAAGTGGGGGGGTATTTGAATGAGCAGTTCTTC
14	NA	TRBV6-2/TRBV6-3	many	TRBJ2-7	CASRTYFLSYEQYF	TGTGCCAGCAGGACTTACTTTCTCTCCTACGAGCAGTACTTC
13	NA	TRBV6-5	many	TRBJ1-5	CASRAGQSQPQHF	TGTGCCAGCCGAGCCGGTCAATCTCAGCCCCAGCATTTT
14	NA	TRBV10-3	many	TRBJ1-2	CAVRDGLIDYGYTF	TGTGCCGTCCGGGACGGCCTTATAGACTATGGCTACACCTTC
14	NA	TRBV5-1	many	TRBJ1-2	CASSLEGLEGGYTF	TGCGCCAGCAGCTTGGAGGGCCTCGAAGGGGGCTACACCTTC
17	TRBD2	TRBV5-1	many	TRBJ2-5	CASSLAGGAGVGETQYF	TGCGCCAGCAGCTTGGCCGGGGGAGCGGGGGTAGGCGAGACCCAGTACTTC
13	NA	TRBV28	many	TRBJ2-7	CASSLPDRREQYF	TGTGCCAGCAGTTTACCCGACAGGCGGGAGCAGTACTTC
13	NA	TRBV6-5	NA	TRBJ1-2	CASRLIGDNGYTF	TGTGCCAGCAGATTGATCGGGGACAATGGCTACACCTTC
17	TRBD1	TRBV6-2/TRBV6-3	many	TRBJ2-7	CASSYSTPGQEIYEQYF	TGTGCCAGCAGTTACTCCACTCCGGGACAGGAGATCTACGAGCAGTACTTC
16	TRBD2	TRBV9	many	TRBJ2-7	CASSPGHNGGAGEQYF	TGTGCCAGCAGCCCCGGACATAACGGGGGGGCCGGCGAGCAGTACTTC
17	TRBD1	TRBV6-1	many	TRBJ1-1	CASSDDPRTGLNTEAFF	TGTGCCAGCAGTGACGATCCCCGGACAGGGCTGAACACTGAAGCTTTCTTT
14	NA	TRBV5-1	many	TRBJ2-7	CASSSSTVSYEQYF	TGCGCCAGCAGCTCCTCGACGGTTTCCTACGAGCAGTACTTC
15	TRBD2	TRBV19	NA	TRBJ2-5	CASKEVAGDLNEQYF	TGTGCCAGTAAGGAGGTAGCGGGGGACCTTAATGAGCAGTACTTC
14	TRBD1	TRBV12-3/TRBV12-4	many	TRBJ1-5	CASSLAGQGAVAHF	TGTGCCAGCAGTTTAGCGGGACAGGGGGCTGTGGCGCATTTT
15	TRBD1	TRBV7-3	many	TRBJ2-5	CASSLSGTGQETQYF	TGTGCCAGCAGCTTAAGTGGGACAGGGCAAGAGACCCAGTACTTC
13	NA	TRBV7-6	NA	TRBJ2-7	CASSLALRDEQYF	TGTGCCAGCAGCTTAGCCCTTAGGGACGAGCAGTACTTC
14	TRBD2	TRBV6-2/TRBV6-3	many	TRBJ2-7	CASDRGGISYEQYF	TGTGCCAGCGATCGGGGGGGGATCTCCTACGAGCAGTACTTC
12	NA	TRBV29-1	many	TRBJ1-1	CSAGSVVTEAFF	TGCAGCGCTGGGTCGGTAGTCACTGAAGCTTTCTTT
13	NA	TRBV5-1	NA	TRBJ2-1	CASSPGIGDEQFF	TGCGCCAGCAGTCCCGGCATAGGGGATGAGCAGTTCTTC
17	NA	TRBV5-1	NA	TRBJ2-6	CASSLYRFGSGANVLTF	TGCGCCAGCAGCTTGTACAGGTTTGGCTCTGGGGCCAACGTCCTGACTTTC
18	NA	TRBV2	few	TRBJ1-1	CASSLNPDLTGMNTEAFF	TGTGCCAGCAGTTTAAACCCCGATCTTACAGGGATGAACACTGAAGCTTTCTTT
15	NA	TRBV5-1	NA	TRBJ2-5	CASSLGTFSYNGQYF	TGCGCCAGCAGCTTGGGGACATTCTCCTACAATGGGCAGTACTTC
14	NA	TRBV30	NA	TRBJ2-3	CAWSVGGRRNTRYF	TGTGCCTGGAGTGTTGGTGGTAGGAGGAATACGCGGTATTTT